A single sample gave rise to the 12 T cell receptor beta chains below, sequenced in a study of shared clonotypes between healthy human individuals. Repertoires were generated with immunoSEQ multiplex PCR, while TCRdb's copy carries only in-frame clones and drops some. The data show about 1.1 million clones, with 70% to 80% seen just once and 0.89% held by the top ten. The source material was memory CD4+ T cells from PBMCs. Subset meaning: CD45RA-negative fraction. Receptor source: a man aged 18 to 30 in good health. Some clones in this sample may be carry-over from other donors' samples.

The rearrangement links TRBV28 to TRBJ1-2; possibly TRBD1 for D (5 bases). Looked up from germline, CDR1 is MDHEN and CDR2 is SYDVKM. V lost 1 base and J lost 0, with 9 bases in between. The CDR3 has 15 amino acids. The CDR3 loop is CASSLLQATNYGYTF. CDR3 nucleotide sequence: TGTGCCAGCAGTTTATTACAGGCCACTAACTATGGCTACACCTTC.

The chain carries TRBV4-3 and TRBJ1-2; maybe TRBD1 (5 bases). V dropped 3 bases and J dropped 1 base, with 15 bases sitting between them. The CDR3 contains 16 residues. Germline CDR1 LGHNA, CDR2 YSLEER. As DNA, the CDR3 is TGCGCCAGCAGCCATCGGTGGGGCAGGAATAACTATGGCTACACCTTC. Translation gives CASSHRWGRNNYGYTF.

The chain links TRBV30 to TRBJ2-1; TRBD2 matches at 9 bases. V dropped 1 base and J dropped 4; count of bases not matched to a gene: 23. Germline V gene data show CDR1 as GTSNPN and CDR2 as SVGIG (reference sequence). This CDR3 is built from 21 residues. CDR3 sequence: CAWSGRKRDTTSGGGYNEQFF. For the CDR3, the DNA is TGTGCCTGGAGTGGGAGGAAGAGGGACACGACTAGCGGAGGGGGATACAATGAGCAGTTCTTC.

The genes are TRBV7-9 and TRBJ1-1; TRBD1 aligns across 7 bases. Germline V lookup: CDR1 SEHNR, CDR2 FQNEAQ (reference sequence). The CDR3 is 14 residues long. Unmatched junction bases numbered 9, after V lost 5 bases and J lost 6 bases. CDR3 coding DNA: TGTGCCAGCAGCATCGGACAGGTTCAATCTGAAGCTTTCTTT. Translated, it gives CASSIGQVQSEAFF.

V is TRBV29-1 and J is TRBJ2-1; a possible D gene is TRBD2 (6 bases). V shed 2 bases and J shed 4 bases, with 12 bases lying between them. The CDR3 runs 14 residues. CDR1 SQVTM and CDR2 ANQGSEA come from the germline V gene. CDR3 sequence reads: CSVERDSSYNEQFF. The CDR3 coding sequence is TGCAGCGTTGAAAGGGACTCTTCTTACAATGAGCAGTTCTTC.

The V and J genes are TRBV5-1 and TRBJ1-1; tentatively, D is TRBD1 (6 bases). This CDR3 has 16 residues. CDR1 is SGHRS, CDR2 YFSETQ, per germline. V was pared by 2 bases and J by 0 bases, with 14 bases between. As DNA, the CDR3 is TGCGCCAGCAGCTTTGGCCCCGCAGGGGTGAACACTGAAGCTTTCTTT. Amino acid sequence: CASSFGPAGVNTEAFF.

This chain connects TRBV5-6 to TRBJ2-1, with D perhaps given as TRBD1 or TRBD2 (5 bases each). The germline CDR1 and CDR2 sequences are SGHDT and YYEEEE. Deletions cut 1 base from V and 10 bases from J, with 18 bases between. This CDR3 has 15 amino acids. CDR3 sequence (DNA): TGTGCCAGCAGCTTGACAGGCGGGCCACCCGACGAGCAGTTCTTC. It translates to CASSLTGGPPDEQFF.

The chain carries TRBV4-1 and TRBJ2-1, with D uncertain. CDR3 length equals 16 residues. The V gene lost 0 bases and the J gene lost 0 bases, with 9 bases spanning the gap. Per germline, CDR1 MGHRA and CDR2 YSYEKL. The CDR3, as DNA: TGCGCCAGCAGCCAAGATCCGAGGAGCTCCTACAATGAGCAGTTCTTC. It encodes CASSQDPRSSYNEQFF.

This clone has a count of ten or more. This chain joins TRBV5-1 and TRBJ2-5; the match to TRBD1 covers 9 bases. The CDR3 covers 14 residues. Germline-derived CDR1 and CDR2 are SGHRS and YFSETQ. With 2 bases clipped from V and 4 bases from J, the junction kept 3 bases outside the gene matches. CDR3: CASSFQTGGETQYF. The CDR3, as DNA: TGCGCCAGCAGCTTTCAGACAGGGGGAGAGACCCAGTACTTC.

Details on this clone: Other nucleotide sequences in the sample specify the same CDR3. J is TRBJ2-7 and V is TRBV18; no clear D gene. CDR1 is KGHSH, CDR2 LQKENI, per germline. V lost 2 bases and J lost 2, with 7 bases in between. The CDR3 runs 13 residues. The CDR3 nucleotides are TGTGCCAGCTCACCAGGCCTTCCCTACGAGCAGTACTTC. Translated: CASSPGLPYEQYF.

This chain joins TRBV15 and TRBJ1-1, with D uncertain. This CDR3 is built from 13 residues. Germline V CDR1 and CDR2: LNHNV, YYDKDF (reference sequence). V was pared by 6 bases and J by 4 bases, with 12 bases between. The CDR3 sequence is CATSYSRATEAFF. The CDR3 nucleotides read TGTGCCACCAGTTACTCACGAGCCACTGAAGCTTTCTTT.

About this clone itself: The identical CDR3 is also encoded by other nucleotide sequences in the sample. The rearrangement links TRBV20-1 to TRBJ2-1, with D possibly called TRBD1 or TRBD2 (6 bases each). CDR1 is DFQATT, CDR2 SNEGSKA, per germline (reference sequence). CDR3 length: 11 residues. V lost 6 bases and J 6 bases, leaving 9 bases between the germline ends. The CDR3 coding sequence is TGCAGTGCCCCGGGGGCCAATGAGCAGTTCTTC. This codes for CSAPGANEQFF.